These 27 T cell receptor beta chains share one sample of origin, sequenced in a study of shared clonotypes between healthy human individuals. As defined, naive CD8 cells were CD45RO-negative and positively selected for CCR7, with terminally differentiated effector memory CD45RA+ cells excluded. Profiled with immunoSEQ multiplex PCR; TCRdb holds only in-frame clones, not every one. Here the sample spans roughly 2 million clones, roughly 94% being singletons. Sequencing was done on a sample of naive CD8+ T cells sorted from blood. The receptors were gathered from a man aged 18 to 30 in good health.

The J gene is TRBJ2-7, the V gene TRBV28; 10 bases align to TRBD2. V dropped 7 bases and J dropped 3; count of bases not matched to a gene: 6. Germline V gives CDR1 MDHEN, CDR2 SYDVKM. The CDR3 has 14 amino acids. The CDR3 bases are TGTGCCAGCAACTTAGCGGGGGGTAACTACGAGCAGTACTTC. Its protein product is CASNLAGGNYEQYF.

The gene calls are TRBV25-1 and TRBJ1-2; TRBD1 matches 7 bases. This CDR3 contains 15 residues. J was trimmed by 3 bases and V by 2 bases; bases with no gene match: 6. The germline V gene encodes CDR1 MGHDK and CDR2 SYGVNS. CDR3 coding DNA: TGTGCCAGCAGTGAAAGCACCAGGGGGGACTATGGCTACACCTTC. Its translation: CASSESTRGDYGYTF.

This chain uses TRBV4-2 with TRBJ1-2; D not resolved. The germline V gene encodes CDR1 LGHNA and CDR2 YNFKEQ. V was clipped by 4 bases and J by 2 bases, with 11 bases between them. The CDR3 sequence is 14 residues long. CDR3 DNA: TGTGCCAGCAGCCTGAACGACGGGAACTATGGCTACACCTTC. The encoded protein is CASSLNDGNYGYTF.

The chain links TRBV27 to TRBJ2-5; tentative D call: TRBD2 (5 bases). Trimming shortened V by 3 bases and J by 2 bases, and 10 bases separated the two germline ends. Germline CDR1 reads MNHEY; CDR2 reads SMNVEV (reference sequence). This CDR3 has 14 residues. CDR3 DNA: TGTGCCAGCAGTTTGATGGGAGATCAAGAGACCCAGTACTTC. Translation gives CASSLMGDQETQYF.

The gene calls are TRBV19 and TRBJ2-7; 7 bases are shared with TRBD1. The germline gives CDR1 LNHDA, CDR2 SQIVND (reference sequence). This CDR3 comprises 15 residues. Losses at the gene ends were 2 bases for V and 0 bases for J; bases not matched to a gene: 4. The CDR3 reads CASSIRDSLSYEQYF. CDR3 DNA: TGTGCCAGTAGTATACGGGACAGCCTCTCCTACGAGCAGTACTTC.

DNA of the CDR3: TGCGCCAGCAGTCCGGACAGGACCGACCCCACTGAAGCTTTCTTT. This codes for CASSPDRTDPTEAFF. The chain has TRBV10-1 and TRBJ1-1; 7 positions agree with TRBD1. Germline CDR1 is WNHNN and CDR2 is SYGVQD (reference sequence). V lost 5 bases, J lost 4 bases, and 10 bases stayed unmatched. The CDR3 consists of 15 residues.

The V gene is TRBV29-1, the J gene TRBJ2-1, with D possibly being TRBD1 (6 bases). Germline values: CDR1 SQVTM, CDR2 ANQGSEA. The CDR3 spans 15 residues. V was shortened by 0 bases and J by 2 bases, with 11 bases between the two germline ends. The CDR3 DNA is TGCAGCGTTGAAGATACAGGGAAGACCTACAATGAGCAGTTCTTC. This translates into CSVEDTGKTYNEQFF.

The gene calls are TRBV4-1 and TRBJ2-7; TRBD2 agrees at 8 bases. V gave up 3 bases and J gave up 3 bases; unmatched junction bases: 4. Per the germline V gene, CDR1 is MGHRA and CDR2 is YSYEKL. The CDR3 contains 14 residues. The CDR3 loop is CASSHAGLGYEQYF. The CDR3 DNA is TGCGCCAGCAGCCACGCGGGACTAGGCTACGAGCAGTACTTC.

This rearrangement joins TRBV29-1 to TRBJ1-2; tentative D call: TRBD1 (5 bases). In germline, CDR1 is SQVTM, CDR2 ANQGSEA. Deletions cut 5 bases from V and 2 bases from J, with 15 bases between. This CDR3 comprises 14 residues. CDR3 residues: CSVREQGGNYGYTF. CDR3 in DNA: TGCAGCGTTCGGGAGCAGGGCGGAAACTATGGCTACACCTTC. The full variable domain, with the rest looked up from reference TRBV29-1 and TRBJ1-2, is SAVISQKPSRDICQRGTSLTIQCQVDSQVTMMFWYRQQPGQSLTLIATANQGSEATYESGFVIDKFPISRPNLTFSTLTVSNMSPEDSSIYLCSVREQGGNYGYTFGSGTRLTVV.

J is TRBJ1-5 and V is TRBV30, with no clear D. The CDR3 runs 13 residues. CDR1 is GTSNPN, CDR2 SVGIG, per germline (reference sequence). Trimming took off 7 bases at V and 7 bases at J, with 17 bases between the two ends. The CDR3 coding sequence is TGTGCCTACCAGGACCCCGGCGGACAGCCCCAGCATTTT. Translation gives CAYQDPGGQPQHF.

The rearrangement uses TRBV11-2 and TRBJ2-1; 9 nucleotides line up with TRBD2. The CDR3 contains 16 residues. J gave up 4 bases and V 5 bases, and 9 bases lay outside the gene matches. Germline V lookup: CDR1 SGHAT, CDR2 FQNNGV. As DNA, the CDR3 is TGTGCCAGCAGCCTATCGGGGACTAGCCCATACAATGAGCAGTTCTTC. Amino acids: CASSLSGTSPYNEQFF.

The V gene is TRBV11-2, the J gene TRBJ2-7; D may be TRBD1 (5 bases). Germline V gene sequence: CDR1 SGHAT, CDR2 FQNNGV. This CDR3 is built from 13 residues. The germline V and J ends were trimmed by 5 bases and 4 bases, with 12 bases remaining between them. DNA of the CDR3: TGTGCCAGCAGCGCAGGGATCGGATACGAGCAGTACTTC. Translation gives CASSAGIGYEQYF.

The chain couples TRBV7-6 to TRBJ2-3; no clear D. V was cut by 5 bases and J by 0 bases, with 6 bases left in between. The CDR3 is 13 residues long. Germline-derived CDR1 and CDR2 are SGHVS and FNYEAQ. This chain's CDR3 is CASSGESTDTQYF. In DNA, the CDR3 is TGTGCCAGCAGCGGGGAAAGCACAGATACGCAGTATTTT.

The chain links TRBV6-5 to TRBJ2-7; D remains unclear. Germline lookup yields CDR1 MNHEY and CDR2 SVGAGI. The CDR3 length is 11 residues. The V gene lost 6 bases and the J gene lost 5 bases, with 8 bases spanning the gap. CDR3 nucleotide sequence: TGTGCCAGCAGCCCCTTCCACGAGCAGTACTTC. Protein sequence: CASSPFHEQYF.

This clone was found a few times. The gene calls are TRBV19 and TRBJ1-5; D remains unclear. This CDR3 comprises 14 residues. With 3 bases removed from V and 7 bases from J, the gap between germline ends came to 13 bases. Germline assignment: CDR1 LNHDA and CDR2 SQIVND (reference sequence). The DNA of the CDR3 is TGTGCCAGTAGTATGGATTCGGGTTTCCAGCCCCAGCATTTT. It is translated as CASSMDSGFQPQHF.

This clone has a single count. The chain has TRBV15 and TRBJ2-7; 7 nucleotides match TRBD1. This CDR3 spans 15 amino acids. Trimming cost V 3 bases and J 2 bases; bases outside gene matches: 7. Germline V CDR1 and CDR2: LNHNV, YYDKDF (reference sequence). CDR3 in amino acids: CATSSLTQGAYEQYF. As DNA, the CDR3 is TGTGCCACCAGCAGCCTGACGCAGGGGGCCTACGAGCAGTACTTC. The complete variable domain, with remaining parts taken from reference TRBV15 and TRBJ2-7, reads DAMVIQNPRYQVTQFGKPVTLSCSQTLNHNVMYWYQQKSSQAPKLLFHYYDKDFNNEADTPDNFQSRRPNTSFCFLDIRSPGLGDTAMYLCATSSLTQGAYEQYFGPGTRLTVT.

The V gene is TRBV7-6, the J gene TRBJ2-7; 9 bases line up with TRBD2. Trimming at V came to 8 bases and at J to 1 base, leaving 9 bases not matched to a gene. This CDR3 contains 15 residues. The germline gives CDR1 SGHVS, CDR2 FNYEAQ. The CDR3 sequence: CASGGGLAWSYEQYF. CDR3 sequence (DNA): TGTGCCAGCGGGGGGGGACTAGCTTGGTCCTACGAGCAGTACTTC.

The chain combines TRBV7-9 with TRBJ2-7, with D tentatively TRBD2 (5 bases). This CDR3 is 14 amino acids long. Germline CDR1 reads SEHNR; CDR2 reads FQNEAQ (reference sequence). Trimming pared 3 bases from V and 0 bases from J, leaving 9 bases between. CDR3 nucleotide sequence: TGTGCCAGCAGCTTGGAGGATCCCTCCTACGAGCAGTACTTC. Translating gives CASSLEDPSYEQYF.

The chain employs TRBV5-1 and TRBJ1-1; 11 positions agree with TRBD1. Germline-derived CDR1 and CDR2 are SGHRS and YFSETQ. J gave up 0 bases and V 4 bases, and 5 bases lay outside the gene matches. The CDR3 loop spans 16 amino acids. CDR3 bases: TGCGCCAGCAGCACGCGGACAGGGGGCATGAACACTGAAGCTTTCTTT. Translation: CASSTRTGGMNTEAFF.

The chain is built from TRBV9 and TRBJ1-4, with D unclear. Trimming left V 4 bases short and J 6 bases short, with 16 bases between. The CDR3 consists of 15 residues. CDR1 is SGDLS, CDR2 YYNGEE, per germline. The CDR3 reads CASSPVGWADEKLFF. CDR3 coding DNA: TGTGCCAGCAGCCCGGTGGGGTGGGCCGATGAAAAACTGTTTTTT.

The rearrangement uses TRBV7-6 and TRBJ2-2; tentatively, D is TRBD1 or TRBD2 (5 bases each). The CDR3 length is 12 residues. The V end was cut by 5 bases, the J end by 6 bases, with 7 bases between. Germline-derived CDR1 and CDR2 are SGHVS and FNYEAQ. The CDR3 region is CASSPGPGELFF. The CDR3 region has the DNA TGTGCCAGCAGCCCGGGGCCCGGGGAGCTGTTTTTT.

Worth noting for this clone: Other DNA sequences from this sample encode an identical CDR3 as well. V usage is TRBV13 and J usage is TRBJ2-7, with 8 bases that match TRBD1. The trim removed 5 bases at V and 4 bases at J, leaving 7 bases unmatched. The CDR3 has 14 amino acids. Looked up from germline, CDR1 is PRHDT and CDR2 is FYEKMQ (reference sequence). CDR3 coding DNA: TGTGCCAGCAGCCCCGGACAGGGAGGATACGAGCAGTACTTC. Its translation is CASSPGQGGYEQYF.

The chain joins TRBV7-3 to TRBJ2-1; TRBD1 matches at 7 bases. The germline V gene encodes CDR1 SGHTA and CDR2 FQGTGA. With V trimmed by 5 bases and J by 10 bases, 14 bases remained unmatched. The CDR3 covers 15 residues. The CDR3: CASSPNSGTVSEQFF. The CDR3 bases are TGTGCCAGCAGCCCAAACTCCGGGACAGTTAGCGAGCAGTTCTTC.

This clone showed up just once. The V call is TRBV4-3, the J call TRBJ2-1; 10 positions agree with TRBD2. The CDR3 is 16 amino acids. Trimming at V came to 0 bases and at J to 7 bases, leaving 6 bases not matched to a gene. Germline CDR1 and CDR2: LGHNA and YSLEER. The CDR3 DNA reads as TGCGCCAGCAGCCAAGATTTGATAGCGGGAGGTAATGAGCAGTTCTTC. Its translation is CASSQDLIAGGNEQFF.

J is TRBJ2-7 and V is TRBV7-2; D could derive from TRBD1 or TRBD2 (5 bases each). Germline V gene sequence: CDR1 SGHTA, CDR2 FQGNSA. Trimming left V 4 bases short and J 3 bases short, with 16 bases between. This CDR3 spans 15 amino acids. CDR3 sequence: CASSSYTGRRYEQYF. Here the CDR3 DNA reads TGTGCCAGCAGCTCCTACACGGGACGACGCTACGAGCAGTACTTC.

The chain links TRBV27 to TRBJ1-6, with D uncertain. Germline assignment: CDR1 MNHEY and CDR2 SMNVEV (reference sequence). V was clipped by 0 bases and J by 7 bases, with 10 bases between them. The CDR3 has 15 amino acids. The CDR3 sequence: CASSLSAALNSPLHF. In DNA form, the CDR3 reads TGTGCCAGCAGTTTATCCGCGGCCCTAAATTCACCCCTCCACTTT.

The rearrangement links TRBV10-2 to TRBJ2-1; D gene uncertain. The CDR3 totals 14 residues. Germline loops: CDR1 WSHSY, CDR2 SAAADI. Trimming removed 1 base from V and 3 bases from J, with 7 bases in between. CDR3 sequence: CASSEFGIYNEQFF. The DNA for the CDR3 is TGCGCCAGCAGTGAGTTTGGAATCTACAATGAGCAGTTCTTC.